This section outlines one TCR beta chain sequence together with its context. The data belong to a study of blood T cell repertoires in COVID-19. Study-level background: From the United States, Italy and Spain came samples of acute and convalescent COVID-19.

Sequenced by immunoSEQ multiplex PCR; TCRdb stores in-frame clones only, minus some. The sample carries 75,000 to 90,000 clones, around four fifths recorded once. The TCR was taken from a human donor in a cohort sampled during active COVID-19. The sequenced material came from peripheral blood.

CDR3 region: CATSSQSTGNPYEQYF. The CDR3 nucleotides read TGTGCCACCAGCAGCCAATCGACAGGAAACCCCTACGAGCAGTACTTC. The chain has TRBV15 and TRBJ2-7, with D possibly matching TRBD1 (6 bases). Germline CDR1 reads LNHNV; CDR2 reads YYDKDF (reference sequence). The CDR3 spans 16 residues. The V and J ends lost 3 bases and 2 bases respectively, with 17 bases between them.